This TCR beta chain was identified during a study of T cell responses to AZD1222 COVID-19 vaccine. Study in general: Second-dose intervals of approximately 4 or approximately 12 weeks were pooled. Overall study results and limits: The donor cohort was predominantly white British with a female majority, and clonal diversity may have been underestimated. Spike-specific TCR breadth rose after two AZD1222 doses, and depth rose as well.

Some clones are missing from TCRdb's copy, which holds only in-frame ones; the method was immunoSEQ multiplex PCR. Here the sample spans 90,000 to 100,000 clones, approximately 87% being singletons. This clone was detected a few times. Its antigen is unidentified. The CDR3 sequence is 13 residues long. Looked up from germline, CDR1 is SNHLY and CDR2 is FYNNEI. V gave up 7 bases and J gave up 4 bases, with 13 bases separating them. The clonotype originates from an adult in good health. Here the sequenced sample was peripheral blood, taken on day 0 of AZD1222 vaccination. The chain links TRBV2 to TRBJ2-5; tentatively, D is TRBD1 (5 bases). CDR3 amino acids: CASTGAGRETQYF. CDR3 DNA: TGTGCCAGCACTGGGGCAGGTAGAGAGACCCAGTACTTC. Supplemented by reference TRBV2 and TRBJ2-5, the full variable domain reads EPEVTQTPSHQVTQMGQEVILRCVPISNHLYFYWYRQILGQKVEFLVSFYNNEISEKSEIFDDQFSVERPDGSNFTLKIRSTKLEDSAMYFCASTGAGRETQYFGPGTRLLVL.